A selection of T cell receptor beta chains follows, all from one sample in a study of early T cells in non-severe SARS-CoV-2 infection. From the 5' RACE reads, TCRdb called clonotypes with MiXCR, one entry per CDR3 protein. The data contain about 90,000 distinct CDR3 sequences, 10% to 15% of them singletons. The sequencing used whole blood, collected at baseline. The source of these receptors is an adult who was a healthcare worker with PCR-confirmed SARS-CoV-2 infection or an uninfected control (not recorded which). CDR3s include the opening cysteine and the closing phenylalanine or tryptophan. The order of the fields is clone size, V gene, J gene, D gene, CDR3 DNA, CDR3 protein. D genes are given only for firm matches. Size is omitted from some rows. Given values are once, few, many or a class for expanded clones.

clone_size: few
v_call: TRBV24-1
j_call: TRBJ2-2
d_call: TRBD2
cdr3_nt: TGTGCCACCAGTGATCCGGGACTACCGAACACCGGGGAGCTGTTTTTT
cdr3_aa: CATSDPGLPNTGELFF

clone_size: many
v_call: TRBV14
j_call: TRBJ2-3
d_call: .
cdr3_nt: TGTGCCAGCAGCCATTCAGCTGGGGCCAGTACGAGCGCAGATACGCAGTATTTT
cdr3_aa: CASSHSAGASTSADTQYF

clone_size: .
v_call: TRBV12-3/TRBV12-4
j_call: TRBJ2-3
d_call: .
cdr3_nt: TGTGCCAGCACCCCGACTATCTGGACAGATACGCAGTATTTT
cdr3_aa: CASTPTIWTDTQYF

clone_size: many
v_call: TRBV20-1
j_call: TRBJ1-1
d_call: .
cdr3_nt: TGCAGTGCTAGGGGGGGCCAACGGGAAATGAACACTGAAGCTTTCTTT
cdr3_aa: CSARGGQREMNTEAFF

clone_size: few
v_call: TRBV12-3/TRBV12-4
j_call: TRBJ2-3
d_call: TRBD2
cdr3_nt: TGTGCCAGCAGCCCCGCGGGGGTGGGAATCACAGATACGCAGTATTTT
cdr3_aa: CASSPAGVGITDTQYF

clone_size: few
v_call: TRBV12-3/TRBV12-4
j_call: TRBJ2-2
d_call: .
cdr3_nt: TGTGCCAGCAGTTTAGCGAGACAGTATTCGAACACCGGGGAGCTGTTTTTT
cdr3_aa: CASSLARQYSNTGELFF

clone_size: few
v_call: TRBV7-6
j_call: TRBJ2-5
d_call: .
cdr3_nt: TGTGCCAGCAGCTTTGGGGGGACGGGCGAGACCCAGTACTTC
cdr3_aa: CASSFGGTGETQYF

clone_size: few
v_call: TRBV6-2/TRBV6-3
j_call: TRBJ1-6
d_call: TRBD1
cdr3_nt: TGTGCCAGCAGTAACAGGGGCGGCAATTCACCCCTCCACTTT
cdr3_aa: CASSNRGGNSPLHF

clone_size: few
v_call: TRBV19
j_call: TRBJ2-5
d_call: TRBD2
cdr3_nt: TGTGCCAGTAGTATCTATTCTAGCGGGCGAGAGACCCAGTACTTC
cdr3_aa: CASSIYSSGRETQYF

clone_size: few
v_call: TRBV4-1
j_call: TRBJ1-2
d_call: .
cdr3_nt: TGCGCCAGCAGCCAGACCCTGCGGCTTCCGAGCTACACCTTC
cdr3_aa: CASSQTLRLPSYTF

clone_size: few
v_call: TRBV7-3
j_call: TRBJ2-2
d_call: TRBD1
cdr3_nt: TGTGCCAGCAGCCCCACAGGGGGAAGGACCGGGGAGCTGTTTTTT
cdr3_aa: CASSPTGGRTGELFF

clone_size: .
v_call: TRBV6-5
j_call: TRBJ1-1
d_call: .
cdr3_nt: TGTGCCAGCAGCCCGGACGGTTTTAGAGGCACTGAAGCTTTCTTT
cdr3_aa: CASSPDGFRGTEAFF

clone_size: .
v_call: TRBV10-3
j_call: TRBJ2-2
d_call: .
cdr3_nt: TGTGCCATCAGTGAGGCCCTGACCGGGGAGCTGTTTTTT
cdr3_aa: CAISEALTGELFF

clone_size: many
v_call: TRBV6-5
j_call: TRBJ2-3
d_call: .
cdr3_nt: TGTGCCAGCCAAGATTGGGAGACTAGCACAGATACGCAGTATTTT
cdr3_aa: CASQDWETSTDTQYF

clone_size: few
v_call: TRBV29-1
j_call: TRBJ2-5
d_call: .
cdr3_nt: TGCAGCGTGTCGTCGGAGCAAGAGACCCAGTACTTC
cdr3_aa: CSVSSEQETQYF

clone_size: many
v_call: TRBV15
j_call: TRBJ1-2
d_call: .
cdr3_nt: TGTGCCACCAGCAGCCCAGTCCAGGACTATGGCTACACCTTC
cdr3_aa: CATSSPVQDYGYTF

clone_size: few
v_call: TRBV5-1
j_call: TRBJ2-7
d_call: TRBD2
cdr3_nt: TGCGCCAGCAGCCCGGGACTAGCGACCTCCTACGAGCAGTACTTC
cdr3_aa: CASSPGLATSYEQYF

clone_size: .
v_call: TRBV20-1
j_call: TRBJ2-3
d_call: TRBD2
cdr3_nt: TGCAGGGCGCTAGCGGGAGGGCCGTCAGATACGCAGTATTTT
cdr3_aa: CRALAGGPSDTQYF

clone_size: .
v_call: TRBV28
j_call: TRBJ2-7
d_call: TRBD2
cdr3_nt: TGTGCCAGCAGTTTCCCGCGAGCTAGCGGGAGGGCCGTTAGCTCCTACGAGCAGTACTTC
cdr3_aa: CASSFPRASGRAVSSYEQYF

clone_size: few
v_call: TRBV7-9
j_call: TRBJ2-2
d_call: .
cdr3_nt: TGTGCCAGCAGCCCCGGACAGATCCGAACCGGGGAGCTGTTTTTT
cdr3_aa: CASSPGQIRTGELFF

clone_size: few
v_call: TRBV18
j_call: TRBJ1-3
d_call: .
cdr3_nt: TGTGCCAGCTCACCAAAGGAAGCCTATGGAAACACCATATATTTT
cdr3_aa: CASSPKEAYGNTIYF

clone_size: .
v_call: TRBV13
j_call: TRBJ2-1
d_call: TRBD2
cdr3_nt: TGTGCCAGCAGTTTTCCAGAGGAGGCAGTTGCGAGCGGGAGGCCTGACAATGAGCAGTTCTTC
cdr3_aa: CASSFPEEAVASGRPDNEQFF

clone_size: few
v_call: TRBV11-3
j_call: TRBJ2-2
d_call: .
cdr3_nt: TGTGCCAGCAGCCCCCACATTATGAGGGAGCTGTTTTTT
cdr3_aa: CASSPHIMRELFF